This entry lists 7 T cell receptor beta chains sequenced from one sample in a study of blood T cell repertoires in COVID-19. TCRdb's copy holds only in-frame clones and misses some; the assay was immunoSEQ multiplex PCR. This sample has about 310,000 clones, with about 87% found just once. Sequenced input: PBMCs or T cells enriched from blood (not recorded which). The source is a woman in her late teens or twenties who had recovered from COVID-19.

The chain recombines TRBV7-8 with TRBJ1-2; TRBD1 matches 8 bases. This CDR3 has 14 amino acids. With 5 bases clipped from V and 4 bases from J, the junction kept 6 bases outside the gene matches. Germline CDR1 reads SGHVS; CDR2 reads FQNEAQ. The CDR3 here is CASSPGQGGYGYTF. CDR3 coding DNA: TGTGCCAGCAGCCCCGGACAGGGAGGCTATGGCTACACCTTC.

The chain is built from TRBV28 and TRBJ2-2, with 12 bases that match TRBD1. Trimming at V came to 6 bases and at J to 6 bases, leaving 8 bases not matched to a gene. From germline, CDR1 is MDHEN and CDR2 SYDVKM. The CDR3 has 16 residues. CDR3 sequence: CASSTLGQGASGELFF. CDR3 nucleotide sequence: TGTGCCAGCAGCACTCTGGGACAGGGGGCGTCCGGGGAGCTGTTTTTT.

The V gene is TRBV13, the J gene TRBJ2-7; 11 bases match TRBD2. The CDR3 length is 19 residues. The germline V gene encodes CDR1 PRHDT and CDR2 FYEKMQ (reference sequence). The junction had 14 bases not matched to a gene; V was cut back by 4 bases and J by 0 bases. CDR3 residues: CASSSAHRLAGTSSYEQYF. CDR3 nucleotide sequence: TGTGCCAGCAGCTCGGCCCACCGACTAGCGGGAACCAGCTCCTACGAGCAGTACTTC.

The chain couples TRBV7-3 to TRBJ2-2; 7 bases are a match to TRBD2. The CDR3 covers 16 residues. J lost 0 bases, V lost 4 bases, and 5 bases had no gene match. CDR1 SGHTA and CDR2 FQGTGA come from the germline V gene. Written as DNA, the CDR3 is TGTGCCAGCAGCTCGAGAACTAGCGCGAACACCGGGGAGCTGTTTTTT. Its protein is CASSSRTSANTGELFF.

The gene calls are TRBV5-1 and TRBJ1-4; D is ambiguous. The germline gives CDR1 SGHRS, CDR2 YFSETQ. This CDR3 comprises 16 residues. The germline V and J ends were trimmed by 1 base and 3 bases, with 13 bases remaining between them. In nucleotides, the CDR3 is TGCGCCAGCAGCTTGTTTTTGGGTCGGGCTAATGAAAAACTGTTTTTT. It codes for CASSLFLGRANEKLFF. Filled out from reference TRBV5-1 and TRBJ1-4, the complete variable domain reads KAGVTQTPRYLIKTRGQQVTLSCSPISGHRSVSWYQQTPGQGLQFLFEYFSETQRNKGNFPGRFSGRQFSNSRSEMNVSTLELGDSALYLCASSLFLGRANEKLFFGSGTQLSVL.

V gene TRBV4-1 combines with J gene TRBJ2-3, with D tentatively TRBD2 (5 bases). Trimming stripped 5 bases from V and 0 bases from J, with 12 bases between. Germline V gene lookup returns CDR1 MGHRA and CDR2 YSYEKL. The CDR3 covers 15 residues. The CDR3 reads CASSGSDSSTDTQYF. For the CDR3, the DNA is TGCGCCAGCAGCGGTAGCGATTCTAGCACAGATACGCAGTATTTT.

J is TRBJ1-1 and V is TRBV7-9, with a possible D match to TRBD1 (5 bases). V was pared by 1 base and J by 5 bases, with 11 bases between. The CDR3 contains 14 residues. From germline, CDR1 is SEHNR and CDR2 FQNEAQ (reference sequence). The CDR3 here is CASSLEAGLTEAFF. CDR3 DNA sequence: TGTGCCAGCAGCTTAGAAGCAGGGCTTACTGAAGCTTTCTTT.